This entry lists 3 T cell receptor beta chains sequenced from one sample in a study of identical twins. A single record per CDR3 protein comes from TCRdb applying MiXCR to the 5' RACE reads. The profile shows 310,000 or so distinct CDR3 sequences, 8% to 9.5% of them singletons. The same sample was also studied in work on yellow fever vaccine responses in identical twins.

Sequencing input: CD8+ T cells sorted from blood. The origin of the receptors is a woman aged 18-29 years in good health.

This clonotype came up many times. The chain joins TRBV6-5 to TRBJ2-1; a possible D gene is TRBD1 (5 bases). V was cut by 0 bases and J by 4 bases, with 13 bases left in between. Germline lookup yields CDR1 MNHEY and CDR2 SVGAGI. This CDR3 has 16 amino acids. CDR3 bases: TGTGCCAGCAGTTACTCGGGATTTGACAGATACAATGAGCAGTTCTTC. Translated: CASSYSGFDRYNEQFF.

The chain couples TRBV12-3 or TRBV12-4 to TRBJ2-6, with 7 nucleotides matching TRBD1. After removal of 10 bases from V and 0 bases from J, the junction contained 9 bases not matched to a gene. CDR3 length: 16 amino acids. The CDR3 loop reads CANYGTENSGANVLTF. For the CDR3, the DNA is TGTGCCAACTACGGGACAGAAAACTCTGGGGCCAACGTCCTGACTTTC.

This clonotype was observed many times. The chain is built from TRBV28 and TRBJ2-7; 13 nucleotides agree with TRBD2. The CDR3 contains 14 residues. Germline assignment: CDR1 MDHEN and CDR2 SYDVKM. The J segment lost 11 bases and the V segment lost 2 bases, leaving 6 bases of the junction unmatched. The CDR3 region has the DNA TGTGCCAGCAGTTTAAGACTAGCGGGGGGATGGGAGTACTTC. Translation gives CASSLRLAGGWEYF.